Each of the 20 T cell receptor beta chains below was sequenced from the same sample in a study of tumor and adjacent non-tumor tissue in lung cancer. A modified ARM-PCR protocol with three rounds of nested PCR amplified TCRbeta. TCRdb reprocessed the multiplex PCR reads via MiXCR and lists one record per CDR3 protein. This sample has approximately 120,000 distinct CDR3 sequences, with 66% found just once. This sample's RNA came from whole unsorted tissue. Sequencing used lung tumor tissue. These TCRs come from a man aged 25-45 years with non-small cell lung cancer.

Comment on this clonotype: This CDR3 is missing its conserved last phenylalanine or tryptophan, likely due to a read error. The CDR3 spells CASTLAGGPETQYV. CDR3 DNA sequence: TGTGCCAGCACATTAGCGGGAGGGCCGGAGACCCAGTACGTC. The V and J genes are TRBV6-1 and TRBJ2-5, with 11 bases aligning to TRBD2. The CDR3 length is 14 residues. Germline CDR1 MNHNS, CDR2 SASEGT. V shed 7 bases, J shed 5 bases, and the junction held 6 bases outside the gene matches.

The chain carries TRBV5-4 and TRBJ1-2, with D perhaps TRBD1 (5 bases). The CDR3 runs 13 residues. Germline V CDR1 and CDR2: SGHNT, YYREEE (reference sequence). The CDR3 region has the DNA TGTGTTAGCAGCTTGGTTCAGGGTTGGGGCTACACCTTC. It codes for CVSSLVQGWGYTF.

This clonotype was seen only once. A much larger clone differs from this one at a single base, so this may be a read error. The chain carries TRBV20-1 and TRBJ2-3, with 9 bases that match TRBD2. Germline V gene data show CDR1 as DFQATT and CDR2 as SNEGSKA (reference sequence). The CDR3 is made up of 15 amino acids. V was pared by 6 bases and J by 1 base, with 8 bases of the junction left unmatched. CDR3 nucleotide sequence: TGCAGTGCGTCAAGACTAGCGGAACGCACAGATACGCAGTATTTT. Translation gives CSASRLAERTDTQYF.

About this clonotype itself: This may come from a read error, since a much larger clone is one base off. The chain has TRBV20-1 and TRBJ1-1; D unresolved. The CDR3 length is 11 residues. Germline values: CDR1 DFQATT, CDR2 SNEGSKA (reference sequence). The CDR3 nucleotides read TGCATTGCTCTACCAGACGCTGAAGCTTTCTTT. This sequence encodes CIALPDAEAFF.

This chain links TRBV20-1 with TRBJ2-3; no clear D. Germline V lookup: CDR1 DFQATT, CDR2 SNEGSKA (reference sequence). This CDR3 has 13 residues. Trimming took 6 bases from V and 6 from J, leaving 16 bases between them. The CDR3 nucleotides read TGCAGTGCCGACTCATGGGGTTTGGATACGCAGTATTTT. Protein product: CSADSWGLDTQYF.

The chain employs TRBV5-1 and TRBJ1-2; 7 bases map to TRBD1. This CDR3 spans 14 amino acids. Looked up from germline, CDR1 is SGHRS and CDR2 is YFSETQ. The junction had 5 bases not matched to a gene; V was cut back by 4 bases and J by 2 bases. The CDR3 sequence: CASSPGQTNYGYTF. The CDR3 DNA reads TGCGCCAGCAGCCCGGGACAGACGAACTATGGCTACACCTTC.

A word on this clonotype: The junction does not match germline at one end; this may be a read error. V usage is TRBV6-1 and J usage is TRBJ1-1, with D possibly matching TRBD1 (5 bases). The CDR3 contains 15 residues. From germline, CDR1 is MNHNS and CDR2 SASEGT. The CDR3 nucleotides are TGTGCCCGCAGCCTTGGGTTCGGGGGGAACACTCAAGCTTTCTTC. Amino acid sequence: CARSLGFGGNTQAFF.

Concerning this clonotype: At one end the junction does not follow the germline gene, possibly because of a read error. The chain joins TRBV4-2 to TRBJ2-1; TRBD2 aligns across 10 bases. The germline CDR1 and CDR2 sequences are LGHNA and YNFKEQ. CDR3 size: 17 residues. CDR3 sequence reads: CASSHLGGTSVLNEQFF. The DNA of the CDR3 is TGTGCCAGTAGCCACTTAGGTGGGACTAGCGTTTTGAATGAGCAGTTCTTC.

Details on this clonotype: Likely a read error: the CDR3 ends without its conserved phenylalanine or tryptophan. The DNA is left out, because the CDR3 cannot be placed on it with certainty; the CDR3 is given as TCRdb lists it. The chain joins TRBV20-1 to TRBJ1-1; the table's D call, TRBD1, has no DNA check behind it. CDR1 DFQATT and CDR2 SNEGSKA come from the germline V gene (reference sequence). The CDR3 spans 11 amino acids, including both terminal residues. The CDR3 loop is CSAGVGGEASS.

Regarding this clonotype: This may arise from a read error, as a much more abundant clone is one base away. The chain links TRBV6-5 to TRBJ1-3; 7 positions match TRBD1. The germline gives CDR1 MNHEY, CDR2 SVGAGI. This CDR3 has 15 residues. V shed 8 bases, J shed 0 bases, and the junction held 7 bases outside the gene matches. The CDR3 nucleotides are TGTGCCAGCGCCGAGGGGGCCTTCTCTGGAAACACCATATATTTT. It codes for CASAEGAFSGNTIYF.

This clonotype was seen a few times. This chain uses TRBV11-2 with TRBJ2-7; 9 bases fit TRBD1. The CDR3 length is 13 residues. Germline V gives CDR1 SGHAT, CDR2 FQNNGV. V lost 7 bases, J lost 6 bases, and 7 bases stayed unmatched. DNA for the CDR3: TGTGCCAGCAACGCCACGACAGGGGGCGAGCAGTACTTC. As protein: CASNATTGGEQYF. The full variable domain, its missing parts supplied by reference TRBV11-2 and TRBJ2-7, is EAGVAQSPRYKIIEKRQSVAFWCNPISGHATLYWYQQILGQGPKLLIQFQNNGVVDDSQLPKDRFSAERLKGVDSTLKIQPAKLEDSAVYLCASNATTGGEQYFGPGTRLTVT.

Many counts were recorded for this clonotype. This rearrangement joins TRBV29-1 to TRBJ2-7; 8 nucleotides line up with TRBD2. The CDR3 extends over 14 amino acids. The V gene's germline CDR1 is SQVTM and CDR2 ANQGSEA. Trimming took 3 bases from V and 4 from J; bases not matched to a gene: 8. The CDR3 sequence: CSVDSGTSSYEQYF. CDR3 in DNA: TGCAGCGTTGACTCCGGGACTAGTTCTTACGAGCAGTACTTC.

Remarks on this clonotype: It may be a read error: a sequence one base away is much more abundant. The CDR3 protein is CASSSSGQETQYF. DNA of the CDR3: TGTGCCAGCAGTAGTAGCGGTCAAGAGACCCAGTACTTC. The rearrangement uses TRBV2 and TRBJ2-5; tentative D call: TRBD2 (6 bases). Germline V gene sequence: CDR1 SNHLY, CDR2 FYNNEI. V lost 5 bases, J lost 2 bases, and 9 bases lay in between. This CDR3 comprises 13 residues. Supplemented by reference TRBV2 and TRBJ2-5, the full variable domain reads EPEVTQTPSHQVTQMGQEVILRCVPISNHLYFYWYRQILGQKVEFLVSFYNNEISEKSEIFDDQFSVERPDGSNFTLKIRSTKLEDSAMYFCASSSSGQETQYFGPGTRLLVL.

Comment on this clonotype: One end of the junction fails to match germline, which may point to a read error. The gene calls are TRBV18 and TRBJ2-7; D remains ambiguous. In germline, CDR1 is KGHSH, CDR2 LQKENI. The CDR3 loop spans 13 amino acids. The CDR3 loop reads CASLPLMGMEQYF. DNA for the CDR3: TGTGCCAGCTTACCACTCATGGGGATGGAGCAGTACTTC.

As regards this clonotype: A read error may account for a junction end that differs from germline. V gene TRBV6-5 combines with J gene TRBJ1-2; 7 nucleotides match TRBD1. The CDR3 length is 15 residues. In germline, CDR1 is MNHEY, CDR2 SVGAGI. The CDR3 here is CASSIGREQGSGYTF. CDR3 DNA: TGTGCTAGCAGTATAGGGAGGGAACAGGGGTCTGGCTACACCTTC.

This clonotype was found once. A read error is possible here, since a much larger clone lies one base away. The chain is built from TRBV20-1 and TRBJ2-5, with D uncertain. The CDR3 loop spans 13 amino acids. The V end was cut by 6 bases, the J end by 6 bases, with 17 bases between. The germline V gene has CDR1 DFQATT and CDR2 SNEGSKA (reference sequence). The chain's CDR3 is CSASLPSVKTQYF. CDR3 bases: TGCAGTGCGAGCCTTCCGTCGGTGAAGACCCAGTACTTC.

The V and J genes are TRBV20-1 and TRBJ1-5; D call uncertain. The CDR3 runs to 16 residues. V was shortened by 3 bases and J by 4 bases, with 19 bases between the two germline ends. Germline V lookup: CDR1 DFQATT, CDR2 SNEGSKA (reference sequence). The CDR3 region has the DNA TGCAGTGCTAGGAGACATGGTTTCGCGAGTAATCAGCCCCAGCATTTT. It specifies CSARRHGFASNQPQHF.

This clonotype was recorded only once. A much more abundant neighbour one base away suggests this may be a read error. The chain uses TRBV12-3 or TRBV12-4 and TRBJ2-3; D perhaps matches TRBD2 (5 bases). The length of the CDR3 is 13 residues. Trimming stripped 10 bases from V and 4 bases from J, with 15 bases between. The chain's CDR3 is CATRTSPADTQYF. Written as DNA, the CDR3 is TGTGCCACCAGGACTTCCCCCGCAGATACGCAGTATTTT.

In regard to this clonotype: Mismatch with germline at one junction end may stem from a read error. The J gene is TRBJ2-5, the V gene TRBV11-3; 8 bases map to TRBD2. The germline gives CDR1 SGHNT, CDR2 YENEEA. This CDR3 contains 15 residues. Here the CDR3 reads CASSLEAGEQETQYF. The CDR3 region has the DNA TGTGCTAGCAGCTTAGAAGCGGGAGAGCAGGAGACCCAGTACTTC.

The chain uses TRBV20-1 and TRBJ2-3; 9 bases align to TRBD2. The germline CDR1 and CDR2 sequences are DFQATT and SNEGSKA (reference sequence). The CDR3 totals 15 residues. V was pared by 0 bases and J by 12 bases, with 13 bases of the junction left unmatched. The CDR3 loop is CSARESVGLASIQYF. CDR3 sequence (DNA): TGCAGTGCTAGAGAAAGTGTGGGACTAGCAAGTATACAGTATTTT.